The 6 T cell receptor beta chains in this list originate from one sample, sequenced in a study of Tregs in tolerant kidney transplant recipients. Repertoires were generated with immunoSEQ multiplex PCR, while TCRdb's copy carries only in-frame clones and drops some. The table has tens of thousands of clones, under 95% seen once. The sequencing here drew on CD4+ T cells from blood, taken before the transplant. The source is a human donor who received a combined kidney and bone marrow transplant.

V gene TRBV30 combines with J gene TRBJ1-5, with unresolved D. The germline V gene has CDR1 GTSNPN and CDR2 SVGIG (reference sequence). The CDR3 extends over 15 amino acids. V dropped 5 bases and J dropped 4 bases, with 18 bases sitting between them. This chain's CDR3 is CAWSAGAAGNQPQHF. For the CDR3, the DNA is TGTGCCTGGTCCGCCGGCGCCGCGGGGAATCAGCCCCAGCATTTT.

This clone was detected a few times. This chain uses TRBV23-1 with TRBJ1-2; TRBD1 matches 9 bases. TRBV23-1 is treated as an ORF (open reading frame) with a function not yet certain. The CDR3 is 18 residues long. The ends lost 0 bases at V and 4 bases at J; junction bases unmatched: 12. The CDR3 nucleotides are TGCGCCAGCAGTCAATCTAATTTCGCGCTGGACAGGGGCTATGGCTACACCTTC. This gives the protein CASSQSNFALDRGYGYTF.

The CDR3 nucleotides are TGTGCCAGCTCACTTGGTTCGGGGAGGGACACTGAAGCTTTCTTT. Protein: CASSLGSGRDTEAFF. The chain couples TRBV18 to TRBJ1-1; unclear D gene. Between the trimmed V and J ends, which lost 4 bases and 3 bases, there was a span of 15 bases. Germline assignment: CDR1 KGHSH and CDR2 LQKENI. The CDR3 contains 15 residues.

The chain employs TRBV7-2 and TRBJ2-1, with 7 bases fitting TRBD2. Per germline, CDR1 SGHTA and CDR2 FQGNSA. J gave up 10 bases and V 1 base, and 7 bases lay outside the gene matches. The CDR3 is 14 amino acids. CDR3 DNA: TGTGCCAGCAGCTTAGGGAGTTGGGGAGGGGAGCAGTTCTTC. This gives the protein CASSLGSWGGEQFF.

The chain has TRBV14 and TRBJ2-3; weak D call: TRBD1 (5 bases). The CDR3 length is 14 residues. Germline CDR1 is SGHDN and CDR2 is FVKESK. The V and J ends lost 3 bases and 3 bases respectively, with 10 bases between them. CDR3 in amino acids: CASSHGPGTDTQYF. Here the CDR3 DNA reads TGTGCCAGCAGCCACGGACCAGGGACAGATACGCAGTATTTT.

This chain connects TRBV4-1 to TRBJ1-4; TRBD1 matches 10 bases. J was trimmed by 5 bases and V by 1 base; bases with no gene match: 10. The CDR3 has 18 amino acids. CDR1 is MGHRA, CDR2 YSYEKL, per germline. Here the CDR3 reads CASSQAVSRTGGNEKLFF. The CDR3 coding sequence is TGCGCCAGCAGCCAAGCCGTCTCCCGGACAGGGGGAAATGAAAAACTGTTTTTT.